Listed below are T cell receptor beta chains from one sample, sequenced in a study of blood T cell repertoires in COVID-19. Data came from immunoSEQ multiplex PCR; TCRdb stores just in-frame clones and leaves some out. The sample includes approximately 150,000 clones, around 83% of them seen just once. Sequences were obtained from peripheral blood. All receptors derive from a man aged 40-49 years with acute or convalescent COVID-19. CDR3s include the opening cysteine and the closing phenylalanine or tryptophan. Fields, in order: J gene, clone size, V gene, D gene, CDR3 protein, CDR3 DNA. D genes are given only for firm matches. The size field is filled for only some rows; it gives once, few, many or a size class.

j_call: TRBJ2-5; clone_size: .; v_call: TRBV5-4; d_call: TRBD1; cdr3_aa: CASSLGQGQETQYF; cdr3_nt: TGTGCCAGCAGCTTGGGACAGGGACAAGAGACCCAGTACTTC
j_call: TRBJ1-6; clone_size: .; v_call: TRBV5-1; d_call: .; cdr3_aa: CASSHGDWGRRNSPLHF; cdr3_nt: TGCGCCAGCAGCCACGGGGACTGGGGACGGAGGAATTCACCCCTCCACTTT
j_call: TRBJ1-5; clone_size: once; v_call: TRBV19; d_call: TRBD1; cdr3_aa: CASSFAGGARQPQHF; cdr3_nt: TGTGCCAGTAGTTTCGCAGGGGGCGCGAGGCAGCCCCAGCATTTT
j_call: TRBJ1-1; clone_size: .; v_call: TRBV7-9; d_call: .; cdr3_aa: CASSLIFLGSEAFF; cdr3_nt: TGTGCCAGCAGCTTAATTTTTCTGGGCAGCGAAGCTTTCTTT
j_call: TRBJ1-4; clone_size: .; v_call: TRBV30; d_call: .; cdr3_aa: CAWTPWTDEKLFF; cdr3_nt: TGTGCCTGGACCCCCTGGACAGATGAAAAACTGTTTTTT
j_call: TRBJ1-1; clone_size: .; v_call: TRBV12-3/TRBV12-4; d_call: .; cdr3_aa: CASTKNRGGQAFF; cdr3_nt: TGTGCCAGCACCAAAAACCGAGGGGGTCAGGCTTTCTTT
j_call: TRBJ1-2; clone_size: .; v_call: TRBV6-5; d_call: .; cdr3_aa: CASSPVRDYGYTF; cdr3_nt: TGTGCCAGCAGCCCCGTGAGGGACTATGGCTACACCTTC
j_call: TRBJ2-5; clone_size: .; v_call: TRBV5-1; d_call: .; cdr3_aa: CASSFSETQYF; cdr3_nt: TGCGCCAGCAGCTTTAGTGAGACCCAGTACTTC
j_call: TRBJ2-3; clone_size: .; v_call: TRBV11-2; d_call: TRBD2; cdr3_aa: CASSLKPAGGTADTQYF; cdr3_nt: TGTGCCAGCAGCTTAAAACCAGCGGGGGGTACGGCAGATACGCAGTATTTT
j_call: TRBJ2-3; clone_size: .; v_call: TRBV4-2; d_call: TRBD2; cdr3_aa: CASSSGVLAGRGDIRNTQYF; cdr3_nt: TGTGCCAGCAGCTCCGGGGTACTAGCGGGGAGGGGGGACATTCGTAATACGCAGTATTTT
j_call: TRBJ1-4; clone_size: few; v_call: TRBV13; d_call: .; cdr3_aa: CASSLGEEKLFF; cdr3_nt: TGTGCCAGCAGCTTAGGGGAGGAAAAACTGTTTTTT
j_call: TRBJ2-2; clone_size: .; v_call: TRBV5-4; d_call: TRBD2; cdr3_aa: CASSSLTSGGLTGELFF; cdr3_nt: TGTGCCAGCAGCTCCTTAACTAGCGGGGGCCTCACCGGGGAGCTGTTTTTT
j_call: TRBJ1-4; clone_size: .; v_call: TRBV19; d_call: .; cdr3_aa: CASEQGPNEKLFF; cdr3_nt: TGTGCCAGTGAACAGGGACCTAATGAAAAACTGTTTTTT
j_call: TRBJ2-2; clone_size: .; v_call: TRBV7-3; d_call: TRBD2; cdr3_aa: CASSQTSLAVAGELFF; cdr3_nt: TGTGCCAGCAGTCAAACGTCGCTAGCGGTGGCCGGGGAGCTGTTTTTT
j_call: TRBJ2-7; clone_size: .; v_call: TRBV6-5; d_call: .; cdr3_aa: CASSSPRTGGTYEQYF; cdr3_nt: TGTGCCAGCAGTTCCCCGCGGACAGGAGGGACTTACGAGCAGTACTTC
j_call: TRBJ1-1; clone_size: .; v_call: TRBV5-1; d_call: TRBD1; cdr3_aa: CATRGTGLEAFF; cdr3_nt: TGCGCCACCAGAGGGACAGGCCTGGAAGCTTTCTTT
j_call: TRBJ1-6; clone_size: .; v_call: TRBV5-1; d_call: .; cdr3_aa: CASSLDWGSPLHF; cdr3_nt: TGCGCCAGCAGCTTGGACTGGGGCTCACCCCTCCACTTT
j_call: TRBJ2-2; clone_size: .; v_call: TRBV19; d_call: .; cdr3_aa: CASSPLTGNTGELFF; cdr3_nt: TGTGCCAGTAGTCCTCTGACAGGGAACACCGGGGAGCTGTTTTTT
j_call: TRBJ1-2; clone_size: .; v_call: TRBV9; d_call: .; cdr3_aa: CASSTPGHSGQGYTF; cdr3_nt: TGTGCCAGCAGCACCCCGGGACACTCCGGCCAAGGCTACACCTTC
j_call: TRBJ2-3; clone_size: .; v_call: TRBV27; d_call: .; cdr3_aa: CASSPRVGADTQYF; cdr3_nt: TGTGCCAGCAGCCCCCGAGTGGGCGCAGATACGCAGTATTTT
j_call: TRBJ2-7; clone_size: .; v_call: TRBV5-6; d_call: TRBD1; cdr3_aa: CASSGTGFSYEQYF; cdr3_nt: TGTGCCAGCAGCGGGACAGGTTTCTCCTACGAGCAGTACTTC
j_call: TRBJ2-7; clone_size: .; v_call: TRBV10-2; d_call: TRBD1; cdr3_aa: CASSEGGQIYEQYF; cdr3_nt: TGCGCCAGCAGTGAAGGGGGACAGATCTACGAGCAGTACTTC
j_call: TRBJ2-1; clone_size: .; v_call: TRBV2; d_call: TRBD1; cdr3_aa: CASKGGLSYNEQFF; cdr3_nt: TGTGCCAGCAAAGGGGGCCTCTCCTACAATGAGCAGTTCTTC
j_call: TRBJ2-7; clone_size: .; v_call: TRBV6-5; d_call: .; cdr3_aa: CASSCDPGDGDEQYF; cdr3_nt: TGTGCCAGCAGTTGCGATCCAGGGGACGGCGACGAGCAGTACTTC
j_call: TRBJ2-7; clone_size: .; v_call: TRBV21-1; d_call: .; cdr3_aa: CASSKGPPQGARDEQYF; cdr3_nt: TGTGCCAGCAGCAAAGGTCCCCCACAGGGGGCGAGAGACGAGCAGTACTTC
j_call: TRBJ1-1; clone_size: .; v_call: TRBV28; d_call: .; cdr3_aa: CASSFRRNTEAFF; cdr3_nt: TGTGCCAGCAGTTTTCGCAGGAACACTGAAGCTTTCTTT
j_call: TRBJ1-2; clone_size: .; v_call: TRBV29-1; d_call: TRBD1; cdr3_aa: CSVARGLSSNYGYTF; cdr3_nt: TGCAGCGTTGCCAGGGGGCTTAGTTCTAACTATGGCTACACCTTC
j_call: TRBJ2-3; clone_size: .; v_call: TRBV3-1/TRBV3-2; d_call: TRBD1; cdr3_aa: CASSQEEGTEVPDTQYF; cdr3_nt: TGTGCCAGCAGCCAGGAGGAAGGGACAGAAGTCCCAGATACGCAGTATTTT
j_call: TRBJ1-1; clone_size: .; v_call: TRBV7-6; d_call: .; cdr3_aa: CASSLDLVNTEAFF; cdr3_nt: TGTGCCAGCAGCTTAGATCTTGTGAACACTGAAGCTTTCTTT
j_call: TRBJ2-5; clone_size: .; v_call: TRBV5-1; d_call: TRBD2; cdr3_aa: CASSLTGTTQETQYF; cdr3_nt: TGCGCCAGCAGCTTGACCGGGACTACCCAAGAGACCCAGTACTTC
j_call: TRBJ2-5; clone_size: .; v_call: TRBV30; d_call: .; cdr3_aa: CAWSRGGAQETQYF; cdr3_nt: TGTGCCTGGAGTCGTGGGGGGGCCCAAGAGACCCAGTACTTC
j_call: TRBJ2-4; clone_size: .; v_call: TRBV7-3; d_call: .; cdr3_aa: CASSLTGDGNIQYF; cdr3_nt: TGTGCCAGCAGCCTGACCGGGGATGGGAACATTCAGTACTTC
j_call: TRBJ1-1; clone_size: .; v_call: TRBV2; d_call: .; cdr3_aa: CAGGTEAFF; cdr3_nt: TGTGCCGGCGGAACTGAAGCTTTCTTT
j_call: TRBJ1-1; clone_size: .; v_call: TRBV30; d_call: TRBD1; cdr3_aa: CAGRTGVNTEAFF; cdr3_nt: TGTGCCGGCAGGACAGGGGTGAACACTGAAGCTTTCTTT
j_call: TRBJ1-1; clone_size: .; v_call: TRBV11-2; d_call: TRBD1; cdr3_aa: CASSSTGGSGNTEAFF; cdr3_nt: TGTGCCAGCAGCTCAACAGGGGGCTCGGGGAACACTGAAGCTTTCTTT
j_call: TRBJ1-2; clone_size: once; v_call: TRBV5-1; d_call: .; cdr3_aa: CASSLDTAFNYGYTF; cdr3_nt: TGCGCCAGCAGCTTGGACACAGCTTTTAACTATGGCTACACCTTC
j_call: TRBJ2-7; clone_size: .; v_call: TRBV5-1; d_call: TRBD2; cdr3_aa: CASSRGDYSYEQYF; cdr3_nt: TGCGCCAGCAGCCGCGGGGACTACTCCTACGAGCAGTACTTC
j_call: TRBJ1-1; clone_size: .; v_call: TRBV3-1/TRBV3-2; d_call: .; cdr3_aa: CASSNRGGGDTEAFF; cdr3_nt: TGTGCCAGCAGCAACCGGGGAGGGGGAGACACTGAAGCTTTCTTT
j_call: TRBJ2-6; clone_size: .; v_call: TRBV6-5; d_call: .; cdr3_aa: CASSYSWSTGANVLTF; cdr3_nt: TGTGCCAGCAGTTACTCGTGGTCTACTGGGGCCAACGTCCTGACTTTC
j_call: TRBJ1-6; clone_size: .; v_call: TRBV3-1/TRBV3-2; d_call: .; cdr3_aa: CASSQRSGLQNSPLHF; cdr3_nt: TGTGCCAGCAGCCAACGATCGGGACTGCAAAATTCACCCCTCCACTTT
j_call: TRBJ1-1; clone_size: .; v_call: TRBV12-3/TRBV12-4; d_call: .; cdr3_aa: CASRDIGSTEAFF; cdr3_nt: TGTGCCAGCAGAGATATTGGTAGCACTGAAGCTTTCTTT
j_call: TRBJ1-6; clone_size: .; v_call: TRBV6-6; d_call: TRBD1; cdr3_aa: CASSSQTGAGNSPLHF; cdr3_nt: TGTGCCAGCAGTAGCCAGACAGGGGCCGGTAATTCACCCCTCCACTTT
j_call: TRBJ1-6; clone_size: .; v_call: TRBV7-2; d_call: .; cdr3_aa: CASSPRQVSDSPLHF; cdr3_nt: TGTGCCAGCAGCCCGAGACAGGTTTCCGATTCACCCCTCCACTTT
j_call: TRBJ2-5; clone_size: few; v_call: TRBV12-3/TRBV12-4; d_call: TRBD2; cdr3_aa: CASSPGLQETQYF; cdr3_nt: TGTGCCAGCAGCCCGGGACTACAAGAGACCCAGTACTTC
j_call: TRBJ2-3; clone_size: .; v_call: TRBV6-4; d_call: TRBD2; cdr3_aa: CASSDSTSGGADTQYF; cdr3_nt: TGTGCCAGCAGTGACTCGACTAGCGGGGGGGCAGATACGCAGTATTTT
j_call: TRBJ2-7; clone_size: few; v_call: TRBV5-4; d_call: TRBD1; cdr3_aa: CASSFGTGVYEQYF; cdr3_nt: TGTGCCAGCAGCTTCGGGACAGGGGTCTACGAGCAGTACTTC
j_call: TRBJ1-1; clone_size: .; v_call: TRBV7-9; d_call: TRBD1; cdr3_aa: CASSLGTAEAFF; cdr3_nt: TGTGCCAGCAGCCTCGGGACAGCTGAAGCTTTCTTT
j_call: TRBJ1-3; clone_size: .; v_call: TRBV5-6; d_call: .; cdr3_aa: CASHGSGNTIYF; cdr3_nt: TGTGCCAGCCACGGGTCTGGAAACACCATATATTTT
j_call: TRBJ1-3; clone_size: .; v_call: TRBV18; d_call: TRBD1; cdr3_aa: CASSDRGSSGNTIYF; cdr3_nt: TGTGCCAGCTCTGACAGGGGCAGCTCTGGAAACACCATATATTTT
j_call: TRBJ2-4; clone_size: .; v_call: TRBV30; d_call: .; cdr3_aa: CAWSQLTMQGGKNIQYF; cdr3_nt: TGTGCCTGGAGTCAACTAACGATGCAGGGTGGCAAAAACATTCAGTACTTC
j_call: TRBJ1-2; clone_size: .; v_call: TRBV14; d_call: .; cdr3_aa: CASSPRALYGYTF; cdr3_nt: TGTGCCAGCAGCCCGAGGGCTCTTTATGGCTACACCTTC
j_call: TRBJ1-5; clone_size: .; v_call: TRBV30; d_call: .; cdr3_aa: CAWSGQSNQPQHF; cdr3_nt: TGTGCCTGGAGTGGACAGAGCAATCAGCCCCAGCATTTT
j_call: TRBJ1-4; clone_size: .; v_call: TRBV5-6; d_call: .; cdr3_aa: CASSLQGRINEKLFF; cdr3_nt: TGTGCCAGCAGCTTGCAGGGCAGAATTAATGAAAAACTGTTTTTT
j_call: TRBJ2-2; clone_size: few; v_call: TRBV3-1/TRBV3-2; d_call: TRBD1; cdr3_aa: CASSLRTGVSTGELFF; cdr3_nt: TGTGCCAGCAGCCTTCGGACAGGGGTGAGCACCGGGGAGCTGTTTTTT
j_call: TRBJ2-1; clone_size: .; v_call: TRBV7-7; d_call: TRBD1; cdr3_aa: CASSLTGSGEQFF; cdr3_nt: TGTGCCAGCAGCCTGACAGGGAGCGGTGAGCAGTTCTTC